This entry lists 30 T cell receptor beta chains sequenced from one sample in a study of cytomegalovirus exposure and HLA in healthy donors (TCRdb year 2017). Library prep was done by the immunoSEQ multiplex PCR assay. The multiplex PCR relied on a mix of 60 forward primers for TCR Vbeta segments and 13 reverse primers for TCR Jbeta segments. Held by TCRdb, this immuneACCESS table contains in-frame sequences only and omits some clones. Under half of the omission traces to an unresolved V gene where checked; the cause of the rest is unknown. For this sample the table gives approximately 290,000 clones, of which 75% to 85% were detected only once. The ten largest clones capture about 0.3% of the sample. The sample consisted of PBMCs. Receptor source: a girl aged 2-10 years in good health and CMV-seronegative.

V usage is TRBV7-2 and J usage is TRBJ2-7; 12 bases line up with TRBD2. Germline V lookup: CDR1 SGHTA, CDR2 FQGNSA. The V segment lost 1 base and the J segment 2 bases; nucleotides outside the gene matches: 6. This CDR3 comprises 17 residues. CDR3 coding DNA: TGTGCCAGCAGCTTAGTGACTAGCGGGAGTCTCCCCTACGAGCAGTACTTC. Protein sequence: CASSLVTSGSLPYEQYF.

The chain links TRBV19 to TRBJ1-6, with no clear D. V was shortened by 7 bases and J by 7 bases, with 11 bases between the two germline ends. Germline V gene lookup returns CDR1 LNHDA and CDR2 SQIVND (reference sequence). The CDR3 consists of 13 residues. The CDR3 protein is CASKSGPNSPLHF. The CDR3 DNA reads TGTGCCAGTAAAAGCGGACCAAATTCACCCCTCCACTTT.

The chain has TRBV9 and TRBJ1-6; D not resolved. Germline CDR1 is SGDLS and CDR2 is YYNGEE. V was cut by 1 base and J by 8 bases, with 7 bases left in between. This CDR3 has 13 amino acids. This CDR3 is CASSVRTHSPLHF. The DNA for the CDR3 is TGTGCCAGCAGCGTAAGAACTCATTCACCCCTCCACTTT.

The rearrangement joins TRBV28 to TRBJ2-7; D perhaps matches TRBD1 (6 bases). Trimming stripped 6 bases from V and 6 bases from J, with 21 bases between. The CDR3 is 15 residues long. Germline-derived CDR1 and CDR2 are MDHEN and SYDVKM. In DNA form, the CDR3 reads TGTGCCAGCAGCCGCATAGGGGACACCCCGGGCGAGCAGTACTTC. Translating it yields CASSRIGDTPGEQYF.

The chain is built from TRBV2 and TRBJ2-3, with TRBD2 matching 10 bases. With V trimmed by 8 bases and J by 2 bases, 22 bases remained unmatched. The germline gives CDR1 SNHLY, CDR2 FYNNEI. There are 20 residues in the CDR3. The CDR3 here is CASGASGRRVTEKNTDTQYF. CDR3 sequence (DNA): TGTGCCAGCGGGGCTAGCGGGAGACGAGTCACAGAGAAAAACACAGATACGCAGTATTTT. The full variable domain, completed using reference TRBV2 and TRBJ2-3, is EPEVTQTPSHQVTQMGQEVILRCVPISNHLYFYWYRQILGQKVEFLVSFYNNEISEKSEIFDDQFSVERPDGSNFTLKIRSTKLEDSAMYFCASGASGRRVTEKNTDTQYFGPGTRLTVL.

V gene TRBV5-5 combines with J gene TRBJ2-5, with 7 bases lining up with TRBD1. Germline V CDR1 and CDR2: SGHKS, YYEKEE (reference sequence). CDR3 length equals 14 residues. The ends lost 3 bases at V and 5 bases at J; junction bases unmatched: 7. Here the CDR3 DNA reads TGTGCCAGCAGCTCCTACAGGGGCAGGGAGACCCAGTACTTC. Translation gives CASSSYRGRETQYF.

This clone was recorded once. The sample has other DNA sequences that encode this CDR3 too. The chain links TRBV5-1 to TRBJ2-1; TRBD1 matches 8 bases. Losses at the gene ends were 4 bases for V and 3 bases for J; bases not matched to a gene: 3. The germline gives CDR1 SGHRS, CDR2 YFSETQ. CDR3 length: 14 residues. CDR3 amino acids: CASSLGQGYNEQFF. Written as DNA, the CDR3 is TGCGCCAGCAGCCTAGGACAGGGCTACAATGAGCAGTTCTTC.

As to this clone: Its ends do not fully match the called genes, so a read error is possible. The chain links TRBV7-9 to TRBJ2-7; D unclear. This CDR3 contains 16 residues. CDR1 is SEHNR and CDR2 is FQNEAQ in the germline V gene (reference sequence). CDR3: CSSSPALFGDSYEQYF. The CDR3 DNA sequence: TGTTCCAGCAGCCCAGCTTTATTTGGAGACTCCTACGAGCAGTACTTC.

CDR3 amino acids: CASSTGLAGLTQGELFF. The CDR3 region has the DNA TGTGCCAGTAGTACGGGACTAGCGGGACTAACACAGGGGGAGCTGTTTTTT. The V call is TRBV19, the J call TRBJ2-2; TRBD2 matches 13 bases. The germline gives CDR1 LNHDA, CDR2 SQIVND (reference sequence). The CDR3 is 17 amino acids. V lost 4 bases to trimming and J lost 8 bases; unmatched junction nucleotides: 10.

J is TRBJ2-7 and V is TRBV6-5, with a possible D match to TRBD1 (7 bases). Germline CDR1 reads MNHEY; CDR2 reads SVGAGI. V was shortened by 8 bases and J by 3 bases, with 17 bases between the two germline ends. There are 14 residues in the CDR3. Here the CDR3 DNA reads TGTGCCAGCCAAGGCAGGGGGGTTCTCTACGAGCAGTACTTC. Its protein is CASQGRGVLYEQYF.

There are a few counts of this clone. The chain links TRBV6-1 to TRBJ2-1; D is possibly TRBD1 (6 bases). This CDR3 is 16 amino acids long. Deletions cut 3 bases from V and 9 bases from J, with 21 bases between. Germline V gives CDR1 MNHNS, CDR2 SASEGT. CDR3 coding DNA: TGTGCCAGCAGTGAGGTACGCGGGTGGACGGACAGTGAGCAGTTCTTC. The encoded protein is CASSEVRGWTDSEQFF.

The CDR3 reads CASRPGWGANVLTF. CDR3 nucleotide sequence: TGTGCCAGCAGACCCGGGTGGGGGGCCAACGTCCTGACTTTC. The chain is built from TRBV7-8 and TRBJ2-6; D is unclear. CDR3 length: 14 residues. Germline lookup yields CDR1 SGHVS and CDR2 FQNEAQ. The V end was cut by 6 bases, the J end by 4 bases, with 10 bases between.

As regards this clone: The sample contains more than one DNA sequence encoding this CDR3. This rearrangement joins TRBV5-1 to TRBJ1-1, with no clear D. CDR1 SGHRS and CDR2 YFSETQ come from the germline V gene. This CDR3 comprises 13 residues. Trimming left V 4 bases short and J 0 bases short, with 7 bases between. The CDR3 reads CASSPGMNTEAFF. The DNA of the CDR3 is TGCGCCAGCAGCCCGGGGATGAACACTGAAGCTTTCTTT.

The chain has TRBV15 and TRBJ2-1, with TRBD2 matching 9 bases. This CDR3 region has 16 residues. J was trimmed by 5 bases and V by 3 bases; bases with no gene match: 8. CDR1 is LNHNV, CDR2 YYDKDF, per germline (reference sequence). The CDR3 loop is CATSRNPAGGNNEQFF. The CDR3 DNA reads TGTGCCACCAGCAGGAACCCAGCGGGAGGAAACAATGAGCAGTTCTTC.

The chain has TRBV19 and TRBJ2-1; D is uncertain. V was clipped by 5 bases and J by 0 bases, with 8 bases between them. This CDR3 spans 14 amino acids. Germline CDR1 LNHDA, CDR2 SQIVND (reference sequence). CDR3 in amino acids: CASSLGSSYNEQFF. CDR3 coding DNA: TGTGCCAGTAGTCTAGGTAGCTCCTACAATGAGCAGTTCTTC.

The V call is TRBV19, the J call TRBJ1-1, with D unresolved. Germline V gene sequence: CDR1 LNHDA, CDR2 SQIVND (reference sequence). The CDR3 sequence is 14 residues long. The germline V and J ends were trimmed by 3 bases and 1 base, with 9 bases remaining between them. CDR3 in amino acids: CASSIRRENTEAFF. The CDR3, as DNA: TGTGCCAGTAGTATCAGGCGGGAGAACACTGAAGCTTTCTTT.

The V call is TRBV5-5, the J call TRBJ2-7; no clear D gene. Germline CDR1 and CDR2: SGHKS and YYEKEE (reference sequence). The CDR3 has 12 amino acids. V was shortened by 4 bases and J by 2 bases, with 7 bases between the two germline ends. The CDR3 region is CASSPVPYEQYF. Written as DNA, the CDR3 is TGTGCCAGCAGCCCGGTACCCTACGAGCAGTACTTC.

The V call is TRBV7-8, the J call TRBJ2-1; 8 bases line up with TRBD2. The CDR3 contains 15 residues. Germline V gives CDR1 SGHVS, CDR2 FQNEAQ. V was clipped by 1 base and J by 10 bases; unmatched bases: 9. As DNA, the CDR3 is TGTGCCAGCAGCTTAGGGCGGGAGGCCCTTTTCGAGCAGTTCTTC. Translated: CASSLGREALFEQFF. Based on the CDR3 plus reference TRBV7-8 and TRBJ2-1, the full variable domain is GAGVSQSPRYKVAKRGQDVALRCDPISGHVSLFWYQQALGQGPEFLTYFQNEAQLDKSGLPSDRFFAERPEGSVSTLKIQRTQQEDSAVYLCASSLGREALFEQFFGPGTRLTVL.

The chain combines TRBV2 with TRBJ1-5; possibly TRBD1 for D (6 bases). There are 15 residues in the CDR3. Between the trimmed V and J ends, which lost 3 bases and 7 bases, there was a span of 16 bases. From germline, CDR1 is SNHLY and CDR2 FYNNEI. CDR3 region: CASSDWGLPRQPQHF. The CDR3 DNA is TGTGCCAGCAGTGATTGGGGGCTGCCACGGCAGCCCCAGCATTTT.

This clone appeared once. The chain links TRBV28 to TRBJ2-1, with TRBD2 identical over 8 bases. The V and J ends lost 8 bases and 9 bases, in that order; junction bases with no gene match: 21. This CDR3 comprises 17 residues. Germline V lookup: CDR1 MDHEN, CDR2 SYDVKM. In DNA, the CDR3 is TGTGCCAGCGCTTCCGTAAGGCCCGGCGGGGGGAAAATTGAGCAGTTCTTC. Translation: CASASVRPGGGKIEQFF.

V is TRBV11-3 and J is TRBJ2-5, with 11 nucleotides matching TRBD2. The CDR3 extends over 15 amino acids. CDR1 and CDR2 from the germline V gene are SGHNT and YENEEA. V lost 5 bases, J lost 5 bases, and 7 bases stayed unmatched. CDR3 amino acids: CASSKSGTSGETQYF. CDR3 DNA: TGTGCCAGCAGCAAAAGTGGGACTAGCGGTGAGACCCAGTACTTC.

The CDR3 sequence is CASSQAGFSYEQYF. CDR3 coding DNA: TGTGCCAGCAGCCAAGCAGGGTTCTCCTACGAGCAGTACTTC. The chain links TRBV14 to TRBJ2-7; a weak D match, TRBD1 (5 bases). The CDR3 contains 14 residues. Trimming removed 1 base at V and 0 bases at J, with 7 bases between. Looked up from germline, CDR1 is SGHDN and CDR2 is FVKESK. Full variable domain (rest looked up from reference TRBV14 and TRBJ2-7): EAGVTQFPSHSVIEKGQTVTLRCDPISGHDNLYWYRRVMGKEIKFLLHFVKESKQDESGMPNNRFLAERTGGTYSTLKVQPAELEDSGVYFCASSQAGFSYEQYFGPGTRLTVT.

This clone was seen once. This chain links TRBV21-1 with TRBJ2-7; the table assigns TRBD2, which was not confirmed against the DNA. TRBV21-1 represents a pseudogene. The CDR3 sequence is 16 residues long. The CDR3 DNA reads TGTGCCAGCAGCAAAGGAAAGACTCGGGAGCGCTACGAGCAGTACTTC. Residues: CASSKGKTRERYEQYF.

The rearrangement links TRBV30 to TRBJ2-3; D is unclear. Trimming stripped 1 base from V and 8 bases from J, with 4 bases between. Looked up from germline, CDR1 is GTSNPN and CDR2 is SVGIG (reference sequence). This CDR3 is built from 10 residues. The CDR3 nucleotides are TGTGCCTGGAGTGCGGGTACGCAGTATTTT. Protein sequence: CAWSAGTQYF.

V usage is TRBV5-4 and J usage is TRBJ1-1; D gene uncertain. Germline CDR1 is SGHNT and CDR2 is YYREEE (reference sequence). The CDR3 is 13 residues long. V gave up 1 base and J gave up 2 bases, with 6 bases separating them. The CDR3 nucleotides are TGTGCCAGCAGCTTGCCCCAAAACACTGAAGCTTTCTTT. This codes for CASSLPQNTEAFF. The complete variable domain, with remaining parts taken from reference TRBV5-4 and TRBJ1-1, reads ETGVTQSPTHLIKTRGQQVTLRCSSQSGHNTVSWYQQALGQGPQFIFQYYREEENGRGNFPPRFSGLQFPNYSSELNVNALELDDSALYLCASSLPQNTEAFFGQGTRLTVV.

This chain uses TRBV5-1 with TRBJ2-7, with 9 bases lining up with TRBD1. CDR1 is SGHRS, CDR2 YFSETQ, per germline. This CDR3 contains 14 residues. Losses at the gene ends were 6 bases for V and 3 bases for J; bases not matched to a gene: 7. The CDR3 loop is CASNLMGQGYEQYF. DNA for the CDR3: TGCGCCAGCAACCTTATGGGACAGGGCTACGAGCAGTACTTC.

The rearrangement links TRBV2 to TRBJ1-1; 7 nucleotides line up with TRBD1. Germline V lookup: CDR1 SNHLY, CDR2 FYNNEI. V dropped 7 bases and J dropped 1; count of bases not matched to a gene: 3. CDR3 length: 13 residues. CDR3 bases: TGTGCCAGCATGGGACAGCAGAACACTGAAGCTTTCTTT. Translating it yields CASMGQQNTEAFF.

The chain is built from TRBV9 and TRBJ2-5; 10 bases agree with TRBD1. This CDR3 region has 17 residues. Germline values: CDR1 SGDLS, CDR2 YYNGEE. J lost 2 bases, V lost 3 bases, and 10 bases had no gene match. The CDR3 DNA reads as TGTGCCAGCAGCGCCACCTTGGGACAGGGGTTTCAAGAGACCCAGTACTTC. This codes for CASSATLGQGFQETQYF.

The rearrangement uses TRBV11-3 and TRBJ2-2, with unresolved D. Germline CDR1 and CDR2: SGHNT and YENEEA. This CDR3 region has 13 residues. V was clipped by 3 bases and J by 6 bases, with 8 bases between them. CDR3 loop: CASSFHPAGELFF. CDR3 DNA sequence: TGTGCCAGCAGCTTTCATCCGGCCGGGGAGCTGTTTTTT. Using reference TRBV11-3 and TRBJ2-2 for the parts outside the CDR3, the full variable domain is EAGVVQSPRYKIIEKKQPVAFWCNPISGHNTLYWYLQNLGQGPELLIRYENEEAVDDSQLPKDRFSAERLKGVDSTLKIQPAELGDSAVYLCASSFHPAGELFFGEGSRLTVL.

Details on this clone: An end of the junction differs from the germline gene, which may be a read error. The V call is TRBV6-5, the J call TRBJ1-6; D is unresolved. In germline, CDR1 is MNHEY, CDR2 SVGAGI. The CDR3 totals 13 residues. This chain's CDR3 is CASGLGGNLPLHF. The CDR3 coding sequence is TGTGCCAGCGGCTTGGGAGGGAATTTACCCCTCCACTTT.